The 5 T cell receptor beta chains below were found in one sample sequenced in a study of blood T cell repertoires in COVID-19. The protocol was immunoSEQ multiplex PCR, while the TCRdb copy is restricted to in-frame clones and leaves out a portion. The sample lists approximately 300,000 clones, 80% to 90% occurring once. Source material: peripheral blood. These receptors originate from a woman in her forties or fifties with COVID-19, enrolled during active disease.

The chain links TRBV5-6 to TRBJ1-4; no clear D. The CDR3 loop spans 17 amino acids. The germline V gene encodes CDR1 SGHDT and CDR2 YYEEEE. V was cut by 2 bases and J by 0 bases, with 14 bases left in between. The chain's CDR3 is CASSFRAGWATNEKLFF. CDR3 DNA: TGTGCCAGCAGCTTCCGGGCGGGTTGGGCAACTAATGAAAAACTGTTTTTT.

The chain couples TRBV9 to TRBJ1-2; 7 nucleotides line up with TRBD1. Germline CDR1 and CDR2: SGDLS and YYNGEE. The CDR3 sequence is 14 residues long. The ends lost 3 bases at V and 4 bases at J; junction bases unmatched: 6. The CDR3 protein is CASSEWGQSYGYTF. DNA of the CDR3: TGTGCCAGCAGCGAGTGGGGACAGAGCTATGGCTACACCTTC. Full variable domain (outside the CDR3, taken from reference TRBV9 and TRBJ1-2): DSGVTQTPKHLITATGQRVTLRCSPRSGDLSVYWYQQSLDQGLQFLIQYYNGEERAKGNILERFSAQQFPDLHSELNLSSLELGDSALYFCASSEWGQSYGYTFGSGTRLTVV.

The CDR3 nucleotides are TGTGCCAGCACCGAACAGGGGACGCACACTGAAGCTTTCTTT. This sequence encodes CASTEQGTHTEAFF. The V call is TRBV2, the J call TRBJ1-1, with 7 bases matching TRBD1. The CDR3 covers 14 residues. The junction had 8 bases not matched to a gene; V was cut back by 7 bases and J by 3 bases. Per germline, CDR1 SNHLY and CDR2 FYNNEI.

The chain joins TRBV23-1 to TRBJ1-6; perhaps TRBD1 as D (5 bases). TRBV23-1 is labeled an ORF, and its function is uncertain. This CDR3 spans 11 amino acids. V dropped 4 bases and J dropped 13 bases, with 8 bases sitting between them. CDR3 in amino acids: CASSRGLPLHF. The CDR3 nucleotides read TGCGCCAGCAGTCGGGGCCTTCCCCTCCACTTT.

The chain uses TRBV19 and TRBJ2-3, with 11 bases matching TRBD2. The CDR3 is made up of 18 amino acids. Losses at the gene ends were 6 bases for V and 5 bases for J; bases not matched to a gene: 16. Germline CDR1 and CDR2: LNHDA and SQIVND (reference sequence). The CDR3: CASSFLTGTSGLVDTQYF. DNA for the CDR3: TGTGCCAGTAGCTTCCTTACCGGGACTAGCGGCTTAGTAGATACGCAGTATTTT.